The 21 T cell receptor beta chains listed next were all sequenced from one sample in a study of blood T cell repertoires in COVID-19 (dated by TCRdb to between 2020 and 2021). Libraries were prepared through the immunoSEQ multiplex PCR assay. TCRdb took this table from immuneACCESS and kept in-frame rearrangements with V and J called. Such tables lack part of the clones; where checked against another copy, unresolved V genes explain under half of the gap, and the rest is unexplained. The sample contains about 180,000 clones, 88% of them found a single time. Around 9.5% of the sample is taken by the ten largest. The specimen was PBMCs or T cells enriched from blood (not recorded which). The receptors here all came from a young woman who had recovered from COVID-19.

DNA of the CDR3: TGTGCCAGCAGCCCGAGACTAGCGGGGGGGGATACCCAGTACTTC. This codes for CASSPRLAGGDTQYF. This sequence joins TRBV6-2 or TRBV6-3 and TRBJ2-5; 14 bases match TRBD2. The germline V gene has CDR1 MNHEY and CDR2 SVGEGT. The junction had 8 bases not matched to a gene; V was cut back by 6 bases and J by 8 bases. The CDR3 has 15 residues.

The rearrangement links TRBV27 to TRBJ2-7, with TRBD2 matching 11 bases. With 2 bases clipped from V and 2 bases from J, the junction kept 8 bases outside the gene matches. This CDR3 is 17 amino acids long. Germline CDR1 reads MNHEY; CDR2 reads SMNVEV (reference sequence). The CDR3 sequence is CASSLASSGLAAYEQYF. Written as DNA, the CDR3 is TGTGCCAGCAGTTTAGCTTCTTCGGGACTAGCGGCCTACGAGCAGTACTTC.

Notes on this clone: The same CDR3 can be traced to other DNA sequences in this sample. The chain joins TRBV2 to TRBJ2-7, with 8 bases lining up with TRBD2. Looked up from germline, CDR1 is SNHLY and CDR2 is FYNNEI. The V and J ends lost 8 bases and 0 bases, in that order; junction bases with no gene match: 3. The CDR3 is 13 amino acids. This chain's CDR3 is CASGGTSSYEQYF. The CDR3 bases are TGTGCCAGCGGAGGGACTAGCTCCTACGAGCAGTACTTC.

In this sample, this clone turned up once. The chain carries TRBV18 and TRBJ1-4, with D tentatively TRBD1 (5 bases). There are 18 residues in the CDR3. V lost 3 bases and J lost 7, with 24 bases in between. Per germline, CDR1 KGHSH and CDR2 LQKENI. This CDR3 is CASSPGPSGREISEKLFF. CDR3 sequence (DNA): TGTGCCAGCTCACCGGGACCCTCCGGGCGGGAAATATCTGAAAAACTGTTTTTT.

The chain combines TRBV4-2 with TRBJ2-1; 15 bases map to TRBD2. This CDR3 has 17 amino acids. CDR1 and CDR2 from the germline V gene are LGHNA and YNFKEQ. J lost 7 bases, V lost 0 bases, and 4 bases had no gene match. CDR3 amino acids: CASSQEPGTSGGNEQFF. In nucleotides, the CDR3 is TGTGCCAGCAGCCAAGAGCCCGGGACTAGCGGGGGGAATGAGCAGTTCTTC.

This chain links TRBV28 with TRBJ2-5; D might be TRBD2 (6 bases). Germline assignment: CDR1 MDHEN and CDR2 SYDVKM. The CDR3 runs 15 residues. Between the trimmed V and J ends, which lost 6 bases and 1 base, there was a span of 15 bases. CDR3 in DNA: TGTGCCAGCAGCGGAACGGGACTCCTCCAAGAGACCCAGTACTTC. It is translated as CASSGTGLLQETQYF. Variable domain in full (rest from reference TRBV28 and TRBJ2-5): DVKVTQSSRYLVKRTGEKVFLECVQDMDHENMFWYRQDPGLGLRLIYFSYDVKMKEKGDIPEGYSVSREKKERFSLILESASTNQTSMYLCASSGTGLLQETQYFGPGTRLLVL.

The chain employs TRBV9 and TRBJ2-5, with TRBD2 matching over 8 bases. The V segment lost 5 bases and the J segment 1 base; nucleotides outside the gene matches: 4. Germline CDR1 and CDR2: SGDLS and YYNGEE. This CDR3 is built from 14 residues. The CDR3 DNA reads TGTGCCAGCAGTTTCGGGGGGGCCCAAGAGACCCAGTACTTC. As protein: CASSFGGAQETQYF.

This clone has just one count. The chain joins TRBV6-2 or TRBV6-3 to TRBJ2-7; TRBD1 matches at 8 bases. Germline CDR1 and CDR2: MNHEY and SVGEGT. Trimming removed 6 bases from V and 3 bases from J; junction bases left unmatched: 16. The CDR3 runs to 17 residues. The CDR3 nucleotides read TGTGCCAGCAGCCGCGACTTGGGGCAGGGGGCAGACTACGAGCAGTACTTC. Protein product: CASSRDLGQGADYEQYF.

The CDR3 region is CASSLLNEQFF. CDR3 DNA sequence: TGTGCCAGCAGCTTATTAAATGAGCAGTTCTTC. The gene calls are TRBV7-6 and TRBJ2-1; D is unclear. The V and J ends lost 2 bases and 7 bases respectively, with 3 bases between them. Per germline, CDR1 SGHVS and CDR2 FNYEAQ. The CDR3 is 11 amino acids.

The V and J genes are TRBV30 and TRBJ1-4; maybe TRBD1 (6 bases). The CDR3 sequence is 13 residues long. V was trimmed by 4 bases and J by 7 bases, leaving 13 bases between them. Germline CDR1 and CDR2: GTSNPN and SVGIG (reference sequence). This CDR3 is CAWNYREGEKLFF. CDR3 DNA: TGTGCCTGGAACTACAGGGAGGGTGAAAAACTGTTTTTT. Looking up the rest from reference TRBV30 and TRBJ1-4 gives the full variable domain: SQTIHQWPATLVQPVGSPLSLECTVEGTSNPNLYWYRQAAGRGLQLLFYSVGIGQISSEVPQNLSASRPQDRQFILSSKKLLLSDSGFYLCAWNYREGEKLFFGSGTQLSVL.

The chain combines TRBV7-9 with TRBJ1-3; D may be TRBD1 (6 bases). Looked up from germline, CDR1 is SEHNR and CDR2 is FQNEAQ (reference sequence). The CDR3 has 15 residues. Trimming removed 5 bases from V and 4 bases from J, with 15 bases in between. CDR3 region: CASSIQGPMGNTIYF. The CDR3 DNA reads TGTGCCAGCAGCATACAGGGTCCGATGGGAAACACCATATATTTT.

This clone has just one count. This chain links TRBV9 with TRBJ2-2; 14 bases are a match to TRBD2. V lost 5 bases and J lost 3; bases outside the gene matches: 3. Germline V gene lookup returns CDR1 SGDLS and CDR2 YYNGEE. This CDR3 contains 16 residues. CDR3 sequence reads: CASREGLAGDTGELFF. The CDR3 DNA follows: TGTGCCAGCAGGGAGGGACTAGCGGGAGACACCGGGGAGCTGTTTTTT.

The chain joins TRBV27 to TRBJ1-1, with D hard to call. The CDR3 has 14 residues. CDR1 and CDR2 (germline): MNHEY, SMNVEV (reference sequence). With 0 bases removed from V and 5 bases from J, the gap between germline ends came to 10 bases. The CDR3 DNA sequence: TGTGCCAGCAGTTTATCGGGCGTCAGGACTGAAGCTTTCTTT. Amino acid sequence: CASSLSGVRTEAFF.

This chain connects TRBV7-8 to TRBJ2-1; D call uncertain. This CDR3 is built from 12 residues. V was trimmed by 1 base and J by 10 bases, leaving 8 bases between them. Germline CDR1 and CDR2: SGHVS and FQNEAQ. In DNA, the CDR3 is TGTGCCAGCAGCTTAGACGCTCGGGAGCAGTTCTTC. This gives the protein CASSLDAREQFF.

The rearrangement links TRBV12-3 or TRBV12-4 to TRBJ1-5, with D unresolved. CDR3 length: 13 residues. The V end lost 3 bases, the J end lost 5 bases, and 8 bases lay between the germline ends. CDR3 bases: TGTGCCAGCAGTTTGCAGTTTGATCAGCCCCAGCATTTT. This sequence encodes CASSLQFDQPQHF.

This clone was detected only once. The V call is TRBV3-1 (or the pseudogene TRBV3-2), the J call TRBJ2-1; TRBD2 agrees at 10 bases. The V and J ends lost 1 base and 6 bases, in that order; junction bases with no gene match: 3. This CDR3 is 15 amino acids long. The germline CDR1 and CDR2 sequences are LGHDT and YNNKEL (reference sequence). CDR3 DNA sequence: TGTGCCAGCAGCCAAGGCCTAGCGGGAGTCAATGAGCAGTTCTTC. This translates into CASSQGLAGVNEQFF.

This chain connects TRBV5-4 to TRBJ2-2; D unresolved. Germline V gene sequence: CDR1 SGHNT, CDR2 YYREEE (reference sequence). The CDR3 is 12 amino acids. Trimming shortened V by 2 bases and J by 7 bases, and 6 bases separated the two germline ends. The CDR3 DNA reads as TGTGCCAGCAGCTTTACTCTCGGGGAGCTGTTTTTT. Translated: CASSFTLGELFF.

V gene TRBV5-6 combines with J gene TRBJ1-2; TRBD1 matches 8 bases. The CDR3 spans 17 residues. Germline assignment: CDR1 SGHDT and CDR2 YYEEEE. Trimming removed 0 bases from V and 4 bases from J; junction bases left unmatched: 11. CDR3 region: CASSLGAGGYDRYGYTF. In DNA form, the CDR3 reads TGTGCCAGCAGCTTGGGGGCAGGGGGCTACGATCGCTATGGCTACACCTTC. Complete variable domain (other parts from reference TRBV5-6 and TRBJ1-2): DAGVTQSPTHLIKTRGQQVTLRCSPKSGHDTVSWYQQALGQGPQFIFQYYEEEERQRGNFPDRFSGHQFPNYSSELNVNALLLGDSALYLCASSLGAGGYDRYGYTFGSGTRLTVV.

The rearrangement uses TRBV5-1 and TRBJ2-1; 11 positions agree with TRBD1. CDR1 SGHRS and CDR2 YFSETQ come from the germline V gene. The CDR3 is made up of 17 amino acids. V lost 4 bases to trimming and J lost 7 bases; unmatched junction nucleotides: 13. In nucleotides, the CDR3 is TGCGCCAGCAGCCCTCGGGAAGGACAGGGGGCATTTAATGAGCAGTTCTTC. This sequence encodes CASSPREGQGAFNEQFF.

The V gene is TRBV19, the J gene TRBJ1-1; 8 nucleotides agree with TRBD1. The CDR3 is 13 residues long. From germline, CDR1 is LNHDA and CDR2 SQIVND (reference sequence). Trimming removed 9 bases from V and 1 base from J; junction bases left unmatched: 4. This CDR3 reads CASSGQGNTEAFF. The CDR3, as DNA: TGTGCCAGCTCTGGACAGGGGAACACTGAAGCTTTCTTT.

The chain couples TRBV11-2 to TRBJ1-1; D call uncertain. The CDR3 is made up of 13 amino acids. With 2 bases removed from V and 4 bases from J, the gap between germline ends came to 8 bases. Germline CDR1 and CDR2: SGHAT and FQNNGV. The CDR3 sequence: CASSLSEGTEAFF. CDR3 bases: TGTGCCAGCAGCTTATCGGAGGGCACTGAAGCTTTCTTT.